These T cell receptor beta chains were read from a single sample in a study of a mutant IDH1 vaccine in newly diagnosed glioma. Generated by immunoSEQ multiplex PCR, the TCRdb table keeps only in-frame clones and is missing some. The table shows approximately 25,000 clones, with 93% occurring only once. Sample: PBMCs, taken from a glioma patient treated with radiotherapy, temozolomide or both. The receptor set was obtained from a middle-aged man with glioma. Both conserved end residues are part of each CDR3. D genes are given only for firm matches. Size is omitted from some rows. Given values are once, few, many or a class for expanded clones.

j_call	v_call	d_call	clone_size	cdr3_aa	cdr3_nt
TRBJ2-7	TRBV7-9	-	-	CASSSDQGLYYEQYF	TGTGCCAGCAGCTCAGACCAGGGATTATACTACGAGCAGTACTTC
TRBJ2-7	TRBV7-8	TRBD1	-	CASSAGQGYPYEQYF	TGTGCCAGCAGCGCGGGACAGGGGTACCCCTACGAGCAGTACTTC
TRBJ1-2	TRBV6-1	-	once	CASSLRTGQGYTF	TGTGCCAGCAGTCTTAGAACAGGTCAAGGCTACACCTTC
TRBJ2-1	TRBV11-3	-	-	CASSPTGGGLYNEQFF	TGTGCCAGCAGTCCTACTGGGGGGGGGCTCTACAATGAGCAGTTCTTC
TRBJ2-7	TRBV6-5	-	-	CASRRDFTASYEQYF	TGTGCCAGCAGGAGGGATTTCACAGCATCCTACGAGCAGTACTTC
TRBJ2-7	TRBV7-8	TRBD2	few	CASSAEGLAGGYEQYF	TGTGCCAGCAGCGCAGAAGGACTAGCGGGGGGTTACGAGCAGTACTTC
TRBJ2-3	TRBV18	-	-	CASSPDDTQYF	TGTGCCAGCTCACCTGATGATACGCAGTATTTT
TRBJ1-1	TRBV18	-	-	CASSPLEGRAEAFF	TGTGCCAGCTCACCCCTCGAGGGGCGGGCTGAAGCTTTCTTT
TRBJ1-6	TRBV5-1	TRBD1	-	CASSPGTDNSPLHF	TGCGCCAGCAGCCCCGGGACAGATAATTCACCCCTCCACTTT
TRBJ1-1	TRBV6-5	TRBD1	once	CASSYSTGWEDTEAFF	TGTGCCAGCAGTTACTCGACAGGGTGGGAGGACACTGAAGCTTTCTTT
TRBJ2-7	TRBV10-3	TRBD1	-	CAISEGQAYEQYF	TGTGCCATCAGTGAGGGACAGGCCTACGAGCAGTACTTC
TRBJ1-3	TRBV10-2	TRBD1	-	CASSTGAAGNTIYF	TGCGCCAGCTCCACAGGGGCGGCTGGAAACACCATATATTTT
TRBJ2-7	TRBV7-3	-	once	CASSAYIGSEQYF	TGTGCCAGCAGCGCCTACATAGGGTCCGAGCAGTACTTC
TRBJ2-7	TRBV27	-	-	CASSLTGSTYEQYF	TGTGCCAGCAGTTTGACAGGTTCCACCTACGAGCAGTACTTC
TRBJ2-7	TRBV28	-	-	CASSRRGYEQYF	TGTGCCAGCAGCCGGCGGGGCTACGAGCAGTACTTC
TRBJ1-2	TRBV20-1	-	-	CSASRQVGYTF	TGCAGTGCTAGTCGACAAGTGGGCTACACCTTC
TRBJ1-1	TRBV29-1	-	-	CSGLQGQNTEAFF	TGCAGCGGGCTACAGGGCCAGAACACTGAAGCTTTCTTT
TRBJ2-7	TRBV7-8	-	-	CASSTLTVRHEQYF	TGTGCCAGCAGCACTCTGACGGTACGTCACGAGCAGTACTTC
TRBJ1-2	TRBV11-2	-	-	CASSLRVAGNYGYTF	TGTGCCAGCAGCTTAAGGGTTGCGGGAAACTATGGCTACACCTTC
TRBJ2-2	TRBV5-6	-	-	CASSLAGSGWSGELFF	TGTGCCAGCAGCTTGGCCGGGTCAGGGTGGTCCGGGGAGCTGTTTTTT
TRBJ1-1	TRBV29-1	-	-	CSVAGWGDTEAFF	TGCAGCGTTGCAGGATGGGGGGACACTGAAGCTTTCTTT
TRBJ2-2	TRBV11-2	TRBD2	-	CASNIREDGAGELFF	TGTGCCAGCAACATACGGGAGGACGGAGCCGGGGAGCTGTTTTTT
TRBJ2-7	TRBV11-2	TRBD2	-	CASSLGTSALHYEQYF	TGTGCCAGCAGCTTGGGGACTAGCGCATTGCACTACGAGCAGTACTTC
TRBJ2-3	TRBV9	-	-	CASSVDLGTDTQYF	TGTGCCAGCAGCGTAGACCTAGGAACAGATACGCAGTATTTT
TRBJ1-2	TRBV19	-	few	CASQSGRIGGYTF	TGTGCCAGCCAGTCGGGGAGGATTGGCGGCTACACCTTC
TRBJ2-5	TRBV19	-	-	CASSLSPTSLETQYF	TGTGCCAGTAGTCTCAGTCCCACAAGTCTAGAGACCCAGTACTTC